One T cell receptor beta chain is described in this entry. Using immunoSEQ multiplex PCR, the repertoire was profiled, and TCRdb retains in-frame clones only, with some absent. The repertoire includes about 68,000 clones, under 98% of them detected once, and about 0.31% sits in the top ten. The sample comes from a study of technical replicates of blood from four donors. Germline lookup yields CDR1 SNHLY and CDR2 FYNNEI. CDR3 size: 13 residues. Deletions cut 3 bases from V and 6 bases from J, with 11 bases between. The source material was T cells isolated from PBMCs. The sequence derives from a human donor in good health. The V gene is TRBV2, the J gene TRBJ1-1; possible D gene TRBD1, 5 bases. CDR3 loop: CASSEDQGAEAFF. Written as DNA, the CDR3 is TGTGCCAGCAGTGAGGACCAAGGGGCTGAAGCTTTCTTT.